The next 20 T cell receptor beta chains were all read from a single sample in a study of shared clonotypes between healthy human individuals. Sequencing was performed with immunoSEQ multiplex PCR; in TCRdb, only in-frame clones are kept and a portion is missing. The table lists a few million clones, 80% to 95% of them singletons. Sample: naive CD4+ T cells from PBMCs. Subset defined: CD45RA+ positively selected. These TCRs come from a man aged 18 to 29 in good health. Some clones in this sample may be carry-over from other donors' samples.

A remark on this clone: Other DNA sequences in the sample encode the same CDR3. The rearrangement uses TRBV9 and TRBJ2-1; the D is unclear. V was clipped by 1 base and J by 1 base, with 9 bases between them. CDR1 and CDR2 from the germline V gene are SGDLS and YYNGEE. The CDR3 runs to 15 residues. The CDR3 bases are TGTGCCAGCAGCGTACTTGGTTCGTCCTACAATGAGCAGTTCTTC. Its protein product is CASSVLGSSYNEQFF. The variable domain in full, completed from reference TRBV9 and TRBJ2-1, reads DSGVTQTPKHLITATGQRVTLRCSPRSGDLSVYWYQQSLDQGLQFLIQYYNGEERAKGNILERFSAQQFPDLHSELNLSSLELGDSALYFCASSVLGSSYNEQFFGPGTRLTVL.

This chain connects TRBV7-2 to TRBJ2-7; no reliable D call. The V end lost 3 bases, the J end lost 3 bases, and 15 bases lay between the germline ends. This CDR3 spans 15 amino acids. In germline, CDR1 is SGHTA, CDR2 FQGNSA. This CDR3 reads CASSFVTLQFYEQYF. The DNA of the CDR3 is TGTGCCAGCAGCTTTGTGACCCTGCAGTTCTACGAGCAGTACTTC.

This clone has only a few counts. V usage is TRBV7-3 and J usage is TRBJ2-5; D unclear. CDR3 length: 13 residues. With 5 bases removed from V and 5 bases from J, the gap between germline ends came to 12 bases. The germline gives CDR1 SGHTA, CDR2 FQGTGA. CDR3 sequence reads: CASSARRVETQYF. The CDR3 DNA reads as TGTGCCAGCAGCGCCAGGCGAGTGGAGACCCAGTACTTC. The variable domain in full, with the rest retrieved from reference TRBV7-3 and TRBJ2-5, is GAGVSQTPSNKVTEKGKYVELRCDPISGHTALYWYRQSLGQGPEFLIYFQGTGAADDSGLPNDRFFAVRPEGSVSTLKIQRTERGDSAVYLCASSARRVETQYFGPGTRLLVL.

This chain links TRBV29-1 with TRBJ2-3; D not resolved. Trimming cost V 4 bases and J 0 bases, with 17 bases left between them. Per germline, CDR1 SQVTM and CDR2 ANQGSEA. This CDR3 region has 16 residues. CDR3 region: CSVGGLQASSTDTQYF. CDR3 coding DNA: TGCAGCGTTGGAGGCCTCCAGGCAAGTAGCACAGATACGCAGTATTTT.

V and J are TRBV7-2 and TRBJ1-1, with D unclear. The CDR3 contains 15 residues. Germline CDR1 is SGHTA and CDR2 is FQGNSA. Trimming removed 4 bases from V and 0 bases from J, with 12 bases in between. CDR3 sequence reads: CASSWIKTVNTEAFF. The CDR3 DNA sequence: TGTGCCAGCAGCTGGATCAAGACGGTGAACACTGAAGCTTTCTTT.

This chain joins TRBV5-1 and TRBJ2-1, with a tentative D call TRBD2 (6 bases). Trimming took 4 bases from V and 9 from J, leaving 23 bases between them. The CDR3 contains 16 residues. Germline V lookup: CDR1 SGHRS, CDR2 YFSETQ. The CDR3 sequence is CASSPDPSGVISEQFF. For the CDR3, the DNA is TGCGCCAGCAGCCCGGACCCATCGGGGGTGATTTCTGAGCAGTTCTTC.

The chain carries TRBV5-5 and TRBJ1-2; 9 nucleotides match TRBD1. This CDR3 has 15 amino acids. Trimming removed 5 bases from V and 2 bases from J; junction bases left unmatched: 7. Germline V CDR1 and CDR2: SGHKS, YYEKEE (reference sequence). The CDR3 spells CASSLAGQGNYGYTF. In DNA, the CDR3 is TGTGCCAGCAGTCTTGCGGGACAGGGAAACTATGGCTACACCTTC.

CDR3 sequence reads: CASSILLGPSGELFF. The CDR3 DNA reads as TGTGCCAGTAGTATCTTACTCGGGCCAAGCGGGGAGCTGTTTTTT. V gene TRBV19 combines with J gene TRBJ2-2; D unclear. Germline V gene data show CDR1 as LNHDA and CDR2 as SQIVND (reference sequence). CDR3 size: 15 residues. V was trimmed by 3 bases and J by 7 bases, leaving 15 bases between them.

The chain couples TRBV11-2 to TRBJ1-1; D uncertain. From germline, CDR1 is SGHAT and CDR2 FQNNGV. CDR3 length: 13 residues. Trimming removed 5 bases at V and 0 bases at J, with 7 bases between. The CDR3 region is CASSPALNTEAFF. The CDR3 DNA follows: TGTGCCAGCAGCCCTGCACTGAACACTGAAGCTTTCTTT.

V gene TRBV10-3 combines with J gene TRBJ2-3; 8 bases agree with TRBD2. CDR3 length: 16 residues. The ends lost 6 bases at V and 2 bases at J; junction bases unmatched: 10. Germline V gene data show CDR1 as ENHRY and CDR2 as SYGVKD. The CDR3 protein is CAISALSGELTDTQYF. CDR3 nucleotide sequence: TGTGCCATCAGCGCTCTTAGCGGGGAACTCACAGATACGCAGTATTTT.

In this sample, this clone turned up once. The chain couples TRBV7-9 to TRBJ2-7; possible D gene TRBD2, 7 bases. Trimming shortened V by 7 bases and J by 1 base, and 20 bases separated the two germline ends. The CDR3 sequence is 16 residues long. Germline values: CDR1 SEHNR, CDR2 FQNEAQ (reference sequence). CDR3 DNA sequence: TGTGCCAGCACCTCAACCCGGGGAGGGACATCCTACGAGCAGTACTTC. Translated: CASTSTRGGTSYEQYF.

This clone was detected only once. The chain uses TRBV28 and TRBJ2-1, with 12 bases aligning to TRBD2. Per the germline V gene, CDR1 is MDHEN and CDR2 is SYDVKM. This CDR3 has 19 residues. V shed 1 base and J 7 bases; nucleotides not matched to a gene: 14. The CDR3 DNA is TGTGCCAGCAGTTTATCTGGACTAGCGGGACTTGTTGGGTTGAATGAGCAGTTCTTC. Translated, it gives CASSLSGLAGLVGLNEQFF.

The chain is built from TRBV7-2 and TRBJ2-5; TRBD2 might be the D (5 bases). The J call may not be correct, given that the DNA end is closer to TRBJ2-7. The CDR3 extends over 14 amino acids. Germline lookup yields CDR1 SGHTA and CDR2 FQGNSA. CDR3 region: CASSADWSSYEQYF. The CDR3 DNA is TGTGCCAGCAGCGCGGACTGGAGCTCCTACGAGCAGTACTTC.

The chain combines TRBV28 with TRBJ1-2; D gene uncertain. The germline gives CDR1 MDHEN, CDR2 SYDVKM. This CDR3 has 15 amino acids. V was cut by 9 bases and J by 5 bases, with 22 bases left in between. CDR3 bases: TGTGCCAGGAAAGGGCGGATGTCTGTAATTTATGGCTACACCTTC. Its protein is CARKGRMSVIYGYTF.

The chain links TRBV15 to TRBJ1-2, with a possible D match to TRBD1 (5 bases). Germline V gene lookup returns CDR1 LNHNV and CDR2 YYDKDF (reference sequence). The length of the CDR3 is 13 residues. Trimming removed 1 base at V and 7 bases at J, with 10 bases between. DNA of the CDR3: TGTGCCACCAGCAGAGGTACCCAGGGTGGCTACACCTTC. Protein product: CATSRGTQGGYTF.

The table lists this clone with a count of one. The V call is TRBV4-3, the J call TRBJ1-5; D may be TRBD1 (5 bases). Germline-derived CDR1 and CDR2 are LGHNA and YSLEER. V was trimmed by 0 bases and J by 1 base, leaving 10 bases between them. The CDR3 has 16 residues. The CDR3 nucleotides are TGCGCCAGCAGCCAAGATCCCGGGGGGAGCAATCAGCCCCAGCATTTT. Its translation is CASSQDPGGSNQPQHF.

The CDR3 region has the DNA TGCGCCAGCAGCTTGGCCCTGGACAAAGCCTACGAGCAGTACTTC. Translating it yields CASSLALDKAYEQYF. The chain employs TRBV5-1 and TRBJ2-7, with D perhaps TRBD1 (5 bases). The V end was cut by 0 bases, the J end by 2 bases, with 12 bases between. This CDR3 spans 15 amino acids. Germline V gene lookup returns CDR1 SGHRS and CDR2 YFSETQ.

The chain uses TRBV7-8 and TRBJ1-2; D remains ambiguous. V lost 5 bases to trimming and J lost 0 bases, with 7 bases between them. The CDR3 spans 13 residues. Germline CDR1 reads SGHVS; CDR2 reads FQNEAQ. The CDR3, as DNA: TGTGCCAGCAGCCTACAGTCTAACTATGGCTACACCTTC. Translation: CASSLQSNYGYTF.

This clone has just a few counts. The V call is TRBV6-5, the J call TRBJ1-1, with unresolved D. Germline CDR1 MNHEY, CDR2 SVGAGI. The V and J ends lost 7 bases and 1 base respectively, with 16 bases between them. This CDR3 region has 15 residues. The CDR3 nucleotides read TGTGCCAGCACCCTTCATGGGTCCCCGAACACTGAAGCTTTCTTT. It is translated as CASTLHGSPNTEAFF.

A word on this clone: Other DNA sequences in the sample encode the same CDR3. The rearrangement uses TRBV20-1 and TRBJ2-7; D call uncertain. This CDR3 spans 11 amino acids. Germline V CDR1 and CDR2: DFQATT, SNEGSKA (reference sequence). Trimming pared 6 bases from V and 3 bases from J, leaving 9 bases between. Here the CDR3 DNA reads TGCAGTGCGCTGGACCACTACGAGCAGTACTTC. Its translation: CSALDHYEQYF.